The T cell receptor (beta chain) under discussion was sequenced for a study of control samples from healthy donors and cancer patients. Some clones are missing from TCRdb's copy, which holds only in-frame ones; the method was immunoSEQ multiplex PCR. Found here are tens of thousands of clones, approximately 91% of them singletons; the top ten hold approximately 40%. Specimen: PBMCs. This clonotype originated in a man aged 50 to 60 with head and neck cancer.

The CDR3 region has the DNA TGTGCCAGCAGCGCGATCAGGGGAGGGAATTCACCCCTCCACTTT. It codes for CASSAIRGGNSPLHF. This chain uses TRBV6-5 with TRBJ1-6; TRBD1 might be the D (6 bases). Trimming left V 6 bases short and J 7 bases short, with 16 bases between. Per the germline V gene, CDR1 is MNHEY and CDR2 is SVGAGI. This CDR3 contains 15 residues.